This passage covers 11 T cell receptor beta chains from one sample sequenced in a study of cytomegalovirus exposure and HLA in healthy donors. The primer mix had 60 Vbeta and 13 Jbeta primers. The assay was immunoSEQ multiplex PCR, and TCRdb's table has in-frame clones only and misses some. The sample consists of 70,000 to 95,000 clones, roughly 73% of them appearing once. The source material was PBMCs. The receptor set was obtained from a man aged 40-55 years in good health and CMV-seronegative.

Notes on this clone: Other nucleotide sequences in the sample specify the same CDR3. The rearrangement links TRBV5-6 to TRBJ1-1; 10 bases are a match to TRBD1. Germline V gives CDR1 SGHDT, CDR2 YYEEEE. J lost 10 bases, V lost 3 bases, and 12 bases had no gene match. The CDR3 consists of 15 residues. The CDR3 is CASSSNARQGAGAFF. The CDR3 DNA reads as TGTGCCAGCAGCTCGAACGCCCGACAGGGGGCGGGAGCTTTCTTT. Full variable domain (missing parts from reference TRBV5-6 and TRBJ1-1): DAGVTQSPTHLIKTRGQQVTLRCSPKSGHDTVSWYQQALGQGPQFIFQYYEEEERQRGNFPDRFSGHQFPNYSSELNVNALLLGDSALYLCASSSNARQGAGAFFGQGTRLTVV.

The chain is built from TRBV11-2 and TRBJ1-2; no firm D call. Looked up from germline, CDR1 is SGHAT and CDR2 is FQNNGV. The CDR3 loop spans 11 amino acids. Trimming pared 4 bases from V and 2 bases from J, leaving 2 bases between. This CDR3 is CASSSNYGYTF. In nucleotides, the CDR3 is TGTGCCAGCAGCTCAAACTATGGCTACACCTTC.

The gene calls are TRBV29-1 and TRBJ2-7, with D perhaps matching TRBD2 (6 bases). V was pared by 6 bases and J by 0 bases, with 18 bases between. This CDR3 has 15 amino acids. Per germline, CDR1 SQVTM and CDR2 ANQGSEA. The CDR3 DNA sequence: TGCAGCGTGGTCCCTGGGGGGACCAACTCCTACGAGCAGTACTTC. Its protein product is CSVVPGGTNSYEQYF.

This sequence joins TRBV5-1 and TRBJ1-1; TRBD1 might be the D (5 bases). V lost 4 bases to trimming and J lost 4 bases, with 14 bases between them. The CDR3 totals 14 residues. Germline CDR1 and CDR2: SGHRS and YFSETQ. CDR3 in DNA: TGCGCCAGCAGCCCAAGGACAACTGGCACTGAAGCTTTCTTT. Translating gives CASSPRTTGTEAFF. The full variable domain, its missing parts supplied by reference TRBV5-1 and TRBJ1-1, is KAGVTQTPRYLIKTRGQQVTLSCSPISGHRSVSWYQQTPGQGLQFLFEYFSETQRNKGNFPGRFSGRQFSNSRSEMNVSTLELGDSALYLCASSPRTTGTEAFFGQGTRLTVV.

The sample holds a few counts of this clone. An end of the junction differs from the germline gene, which may be a read error. This chain connects TRBV29-1 to TRBJ2-7, with 11 bases fitting TRBD2. CDR3 size: 13 residues. CDR1 and CDR2 (germline): SQVTM, ANQGSEA. CDR3 loop: CSAGTSGSYGQYF. For the CDR3, the DNA is TGCAGCGCCGGGACTAGCGGATCCTACGGGCAGTACTTC.

A few counts support this clone. This CDR3 reads CASSLTGNYEQYF. The CDR3 nucleotides are TGTGCCAGCAGCTTGACAGGGAACTACGAGCAGTACTTC. The rearrangement links TRBV5-8 to TRBJ2-7, with a weak D call TRBD1 (6 bases). The V end lost 1 base, the J end lost 3 bases, and 8 bases lay between the germline ends. The CDR3 consists of 13 residues. Germline V lookup: CDR1 SGHTS, CDR2 YDEGEE.

This rearrangement joins TRBV28 to TRBJ1-5; D unresolved. The CDR3 contains 16 residues. With 3 bases removed from V and 0 bases from J, the gap between germline ends came to 12 bases. Germline loops: CDR1 MDHEN, CDR2 SYDVKM. CDR3 in amino acids: CASSFEQLNSNQPQHF. Written as DNA, the CDR3 is TGTGCCAGCAGTTTTGAACAGTTAAATAGCAATCAGCCCCAGCATTTT.

This clone was counted a few times. This chain connects TRBV5-1 to TRBJ2-3; D might be TRBD1 (5 bases). Germline assignment: CDR1 SGHRS and CDR2 YFSETQ. CDR3 length equals 14 residues. V lost 5 bases and J 2 bases, leaving 12 bases between the germline ends. CDR3: CASSPRQLTDTQYF. In DNA, the CDR3 is TGCGCCAGCAGTCCGCGACAGCTCACAGATACGCAGTATTTT.

The chain recombines TRBV28 with TRBJ2-2; possible D gene TRBD1, 5 bases. CDR1 and CDR2 from the germline V gene are MDHEN and SYDVKM. CDR3 length: 16 amino acids. V dropped 8 bases and J dropped 1 base, with 17 bases sitting between them. The CDR3 loop reads CASGARVVGNTGELFF. For the CDR3, the DNA is TGTGCCAGCGGGGCAAGGGTCGTTGGGAACACCGGGGAGCTGTTTTTT.

This clone has at least ten counts. The chain links TRBV4-2 to TRBJ1-1; perhaps TRBD1 as D (6 bases). Deletions cut 2 bases from V and 5 bases from J, with 18 bases between. Per germline, CDR1 LGHNA and CDR2 YNFKEQ. The CDR3 consists of 16 residues. The chain's CDR3 is CASSQIPGTRGTEAFF. In DNA form, the CDR3 reads TGTGCCAGCAGCCAAATTCCCGGGACAAGAGGGACTGAAGCTTTCTTT.

This sequence joins TRBV6-1 and TRBJ1-1, with D possibly being TRBD1 (6 bases). CDR1 MNHNS and CDR2 SASEGT come from the germline V gene. The CDR3 covers 13 residues. V dropped 5 bases and J dropped 6 bases, with 13 bases sitting between them. DNA for the CDR3: TGTGCCAGCAGTAATACAGGGCTCGCTGAAGCTTTCTTT. Translated, it gives CASSNTGLAEAFF.